This TCR beta chain was captured in a study of HIV-infected children after antiretroviral therapy interruption. Study-level information: EBV and CMV exposure was recorded in most children. Weeks 0, 48 and 150 were sampled under continuous treatment.

Treatment noted: PENTA 11 planned treatment interruption arm or continuous ART arm. Samples needed at least 5 million viable cryopreserved PBMCs. This clonotype was observed many times. The CDR3 runs to 15 residues. The germline V and J ends were trimmed by 0 bases and 6 bases, with 15 bases remaining between them. Germline CDR1 and CDR2: SGHRS and YFSETQ. RNA-based 3' RACE libraries used unique molecular identifiers. A single record per CDR3 protein comes from TCRdb applying MiXCR to the 3' RACE reads. The sample lists more than 75,000 distinct CDR3 sequences; less than 7% were seen once. Sequenced material: CD45RA+ CD4+ T cells from PBMCs, pooled from several time points, taken from a donor given antiretroviral therapy, either interrupted or continuous. Sample subset: naive CD4+ CD45RA+ CD45RO- T cells. The J gene is TRBJ1-2, the V gene TRBV5-1; possible D gene TRBD1, 5 bases. The sequence derives from a pool of human donors with HIV. Here the CDR3 reads CASSLAGTQQNGYTF. CDR3 DNA sequence: TGCGCCAGCAGCTTGGCCGGGACCCAGCAGAATGGCTACACCTTC.